This T cell receptor (beta chain) emerged from a study of T cell responses to AZD1222 COVID-19 vaccine. For the study at large: Pooled samples include second doses given at about 4 or 12 weeks.

Study-level findings and limits: Seropositive status at baseline applied to only six AZD1222 recipients. Close to half of all spike-specific TCRs reportedly target regions of the variants that are unmutated. Clonal diversity was possibly underestimated, and white British individuals and females predominated among donors.

Trimming removed 2 bases from V and 0 bases from J, with 9 bases in between. Germline CDR1 is SGHRS and CDR2 is YFSETQ. CDR3 length equals 15 residues. As concerns this clone: Its antigen is unidentified.

The repertoire was sequenced with immunoSEQ multiplex PCR; TCRdb's copy has only in-frame clones and lacks some. The sample holds fewer than 180,000 clones, roughly 94% seen once. Source: peripheral blood, taken on day 0 of AZD1222 vaccination. The chain combines TRBV5-1 with TRBJ2-1; D not resolved. This sequence originates from an adult in good health. The CDR3 spells CASSFSWGSYNEQFF. CDR3 nucleotide sequence: TGCGCCAGCAGCTTTTCGTGGGGCTCCTACAATGAGCAGTTCTTC.